These T cell receptor beta chains were read from a single sample in a study of early T cells in non-severe SARS-CoV-2 infection. TCRdb re-called the 5' RACE reads through MiXCR, storing one row per CDR3 protein. The repertoire holds some 87,000 distinct CDR3 sequences, with approximately 14% as singletons. Sample: whole blood. Receptors were obtained from an adult who was a healthcare worker with PCR-confirmed SARS-CoV-2 infection or an uninfected control (not recorded which). Both conserved end residues are part of each CDR3. The D gene is left open where the match is weak. Only some rows state a clone size, as once, few, many or a class for expanded clones.

clone_size	v_call	j_call	d_call	cdr3_nt	cdr3_aa
many	TRBV14	TRBJ1-1	NA	TGTGCCAGCAGCCAAGTCCGGGGTACAAAAGCTTTCTTT	CASSQVRGTKAFF
few	TRBV5-1	TRBJ2-7	TRBD2	TGCGCCAGCAGCTTGGGCCTAGCGGGGACCGAGCAGTACTTC	CASSLGLAGTEQYF
NA	TRBV5-1	TRBJ1-1	NA	TGCGCCAGCAGCTTGGCGGTCAGCGACGGCACTGAAGCTTTCTTT	CASSLAVSDGTEAFF
NA	TRBV29-1	TRBJ1-2	NA	TGCAGCGCTCGAACGCTAAGGGCCTGGACCTTC	CSARTLRAWTF
NA	TRBV4-3	TRBJ2-6	NA	TGCGCCAGCAGCCAAGATCTTAGCTCTGGGGCCAACGTCCTGACTTTC	CASSQDLSSGANVLTF
NA	TRBV20-1	TRBJ2-5	NA	TGCAGTGCTAGAGGGACCCTAACGCGAGAGACCCAGTACTTC	CSARGTLTRETQYF
NA	TRBV12-3/TRBV12-4	TRBJ1-1	TRBD1	TGTGCCAGCAGCCCCGGGACAGGGTGGTTAGGCACTGAAGCTTTCTTT	CASSPGTGWLGTEAFF
few	TRBV6-5	TRBJ1-1	NA	TGTGCCAGCAGGGCTTCCTCCCTGAACACTGAAGCTTTCTTT	CASRASSLNTEAFF
few	TRBV5-4	TRBJ2-5	NA	TGTGCCAGCAGCCGGCAGGGATTGAGGTTGGAGACCCAGTACTTC	CASSRQGLRLETQYF
many	TRBV18	TRBJ1-3	NA	TGTGCCAGCACCCGGGGCGTGAGCTCTGGAAACACCATATATTTT	CASTRGVSSGNTIYF
NA	TRBV14	TRBJ1-2	NA	TGTGCCAGCAGCCAAGATTTAAGTGCAGGGCCCTATGGCTACACCTTC	CASSQDLSAGPYGYTF
many	TRBV4-1	TRBJ1-2	NA	TGCGCCAGCAGCCAAGTTCGCGGGGGTTTAGGCTACACCTTC	CASSQVRGGLGYTF
NA	TRBV2	TRBJ1-2	NA	TGTGCCAGCAGTGAATGGGAAGGGATCGGCTACACCTTC	CASSEWEGIGYTF